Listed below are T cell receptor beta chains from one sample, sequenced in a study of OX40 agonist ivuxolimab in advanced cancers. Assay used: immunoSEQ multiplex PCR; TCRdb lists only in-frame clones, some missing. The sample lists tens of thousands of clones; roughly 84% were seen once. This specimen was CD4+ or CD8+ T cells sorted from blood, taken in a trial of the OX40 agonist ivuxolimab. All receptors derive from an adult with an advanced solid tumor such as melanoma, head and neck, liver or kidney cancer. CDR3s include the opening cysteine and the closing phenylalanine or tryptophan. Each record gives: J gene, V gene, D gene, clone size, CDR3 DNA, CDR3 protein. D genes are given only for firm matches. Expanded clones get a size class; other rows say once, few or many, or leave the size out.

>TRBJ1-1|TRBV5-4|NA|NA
TGTGCCAGCAGCTCGCTCTACACTGAAGCTTTCTTT
CASSSLYTEAFF
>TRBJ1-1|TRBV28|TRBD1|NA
TGTGCCAGCAGCCCAAGGGGGCAGGCACTAGAAGCTTTCTTT
CASSPRGQALEAFF
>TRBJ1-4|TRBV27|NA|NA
TGTGCCAGCGGGGGGGGCCTAGCAACTAATGAAAAACTGTTTTTT
CASGGGLATNEKLFF
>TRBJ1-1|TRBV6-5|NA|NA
TGTGCCAGCAGTTACTGGGCAGGGACTATGAACACTGAAGCTTTCTTT
CASSYWAGTMNTEAFF
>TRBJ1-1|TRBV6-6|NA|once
TGTGCCAGCAGCCGGGACGAGAACACTGAAGCTTTCTTT
CASSRDENTEAFF
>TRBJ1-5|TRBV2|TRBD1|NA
TGTGCCAGCAGTGTGGGACAGTTCAATCAGCCCCAGCATTTT
CASSVGQFNQPQHF
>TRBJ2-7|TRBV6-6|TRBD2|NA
TGTGCCAGCACACTCGGGGGGGTCCCCTACGAGCAGTACTTC
CASTLGGVPYEQYF
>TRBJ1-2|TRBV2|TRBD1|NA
TGTGCCAGCACCTACTCGGGACAGGGGGCGAATGGCTACACCTTC
CASTYSGQGANGYTF
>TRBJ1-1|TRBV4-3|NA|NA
TGCGCCAGCAGCCAAGGGAATGAAGCTTTCTTT
CASSQGNEAFF
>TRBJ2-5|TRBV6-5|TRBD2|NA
TGTGCCAGCAGTTACTGGCGGGGGGGCCGTGAGACCCAGTACTTC
CASSYWRGGRETQYF
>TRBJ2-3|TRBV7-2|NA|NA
TGTGCCAGCAGCTCTAGCACAGATACGCAGTATTTT
CASSSSTDTQYF
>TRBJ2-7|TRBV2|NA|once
TGTGCCAGCCGGCAGGTCGCCTACGAGCAGTACTTC
CASRQVAYEQYF
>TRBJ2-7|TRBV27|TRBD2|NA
TGTGCCAGCAGCGGGGCGGGAGCTCTCTACGAGCAGTACTTC
CASSGAGALYEQYF
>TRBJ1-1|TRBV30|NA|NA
TGTGCCTGGAGTGTATTCGGAGGCACTGAAGCTTTCTTT
CAWSVFGGTEAFF
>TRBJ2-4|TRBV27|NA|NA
TGTGCCAGCAGTTTAGGGGCCGGGGGAAGGAAAAACATTCAGTACTTC
CASSLGAGGRKNIQYF
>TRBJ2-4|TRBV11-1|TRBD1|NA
TGTGCCTTACCAGGACAGGGTCGGTCCAAAAACATTCAGTACTTC
CALPGQGRSKNIQYF
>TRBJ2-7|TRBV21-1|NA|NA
TGTGCCAGCAGCCCGCGGGCCTGCTACGAGCAGTACTTC
CASSPRACYEQYF
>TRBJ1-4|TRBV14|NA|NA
TGTGCCAGCAGCCCCAGGGAGGGCGTAAGTGAAAAACTGTTTTTT
CASSPREGVSEKLFF
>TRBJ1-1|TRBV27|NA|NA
TGTGCCAGCAGTCCCCTTTACAGGGAGGGTCGAGGCACTGAAGCTTTCTTT
CASSPLYREGRGTEAFF
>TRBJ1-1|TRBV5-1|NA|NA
TGCGCCAGCAGCTTTTTCCGGACGGGGGAACCTGAAGCTTTCTTT
CASSFFRTGEPEAFF
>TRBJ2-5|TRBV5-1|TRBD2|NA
TGCGCCAGCAGCTTGTATAGCGGGGTGGAGACCCAGTACTTC
CASSLYSGVETQYF
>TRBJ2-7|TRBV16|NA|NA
TGTGCCAGCAGCCCCTCGGGGGTAGGCGAGCAGTACTTC
CASSPSGVGEQYF
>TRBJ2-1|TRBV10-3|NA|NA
TGTGCCATCAGTTCGGGGAACTCCTACAATGAGCAGTTCTTC
CAISSGNSYNEQFF
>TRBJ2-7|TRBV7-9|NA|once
TGTGCCAGCAGCTTAGGGACCCGCGAGCTGAACGAGCAGTACTTC
CASSLGTRELNEQYF
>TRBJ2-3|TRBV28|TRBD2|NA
TGTGCCAGCAGTTTCCTAAGCGGGGGGACTCTAGATACGCAGTATTTT
CASSFLSGGTLDTQYF
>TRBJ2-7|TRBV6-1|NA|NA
TGTGCCAGCAGTACCAAAACAGGACCGTTCGAAGAGCAGTACTTC
CASSTKTGPFEEQYF
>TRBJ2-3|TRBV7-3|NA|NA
TGTGCCAGCAGCTGGCTCCTATCCCCACGCGATACGCAGTATTTT
CASSWLLSPRDTQYF
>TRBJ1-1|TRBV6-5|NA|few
TGTGCCAGCAGTTGGTCCCTTGGCAGGGGAAACACTGAAGCTTTCTTT
CASSWSLGRGNTEAFF
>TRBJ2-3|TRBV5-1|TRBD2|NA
TGCGCCAGCAGCTTCGGGACTAGCGGGAGCCCGAATACGCAGTATTTT
CASSFGTSGSPNTQYF
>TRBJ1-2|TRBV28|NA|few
TGTGCCACCTCTGGACGGAACTATGGCTACACCTTC
CATSGRNYGYTF
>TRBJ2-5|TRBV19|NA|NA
TGTGCCAGTAGTTTAAGTGCTGGAGAGACCCAGTACTTC
CASSLSAGETQYF
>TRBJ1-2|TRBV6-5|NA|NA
TGTGCCAGCAGTTACGCAGGGACTAACTATGGCTACACCTTC
CASSYAGTNYGYTF
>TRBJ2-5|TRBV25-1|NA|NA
TGTGCCAGCAGTGAAGAACAGATTCAAGAGACCCAGTACTTC
CASSEEQIQETQYF
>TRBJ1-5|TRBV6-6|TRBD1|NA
TGTGCCAGCAGTTACCTAACCCCCAGGGGGCATCAGCCCCAGCATTTT
CASSYLTPRGHQPQHF
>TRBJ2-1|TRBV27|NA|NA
TGTGCCAGCAGTTTGAGCGTCCCAGCGTCGTACAATGAGCAGTTCTTC
CASSLSVPASYNEQFF
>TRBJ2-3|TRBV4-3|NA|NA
TGCGCCAGCAGCCAAGTGGATGGACACACAGATACGCAGTATTTT
CASSQVDGHTDTQYF
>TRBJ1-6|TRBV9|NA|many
TGTGCCAGCAGCGTAGGGGGAGATAATTCACCCCTCCACTTT
CASSVGGDNSPLHF
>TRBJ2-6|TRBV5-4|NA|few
TGTGCCAGCAGTAGGGGGGCTGGGGCCAACGTCCTGACTTTC
CASSRGAGANVLTF
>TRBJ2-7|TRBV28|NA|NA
TGTGCCAGCAGCTCCTTACGAGTTGGGGCCTACGAGCAGTACTTC
CASSSLRVGAYEQYF
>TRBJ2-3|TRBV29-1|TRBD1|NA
TGCAGCGTTGAAGGCCAGACAGGGGCGTTCTCTAGCACAGATACGCAGTATTTT
CSVEGQTGAFSSTDTQYF
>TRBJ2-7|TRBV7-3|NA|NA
TGTGCCAGCAGCCCAAGTGGCGGCTACGAGCAGTACTTC
CASSPSGGYEQYF
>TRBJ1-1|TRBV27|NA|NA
TGTGCCAGCAGTTTATTGGGGGCCGGGGGCACTGAAGCTTTCTTT
CASSLLGAGGTEAFF
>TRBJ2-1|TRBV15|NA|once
TGTGCCACCAGCAGCACGGGCTTTAAGGGCGATGAGCAGTTCTTC
CATSSTGFKGDEQFF
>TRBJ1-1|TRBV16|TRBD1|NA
TGTGCCAGCAGCCAATCCTCAGGGGGTAGCACTGAAGCTTTCTTT
CASSQSSGGSTEAFF
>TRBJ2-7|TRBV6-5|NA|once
TGTGCCAGCAGTGAATCGGGACTCCCCTACGAGCAGTACTTC
CASSESGLPYEQYF
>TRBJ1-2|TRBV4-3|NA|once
TGCGCCAGCAGCCAGGGGGCGGGAGGCTACACCTTC
CASSQGAGGYTF
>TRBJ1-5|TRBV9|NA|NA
TGTGCCAGCAGCGTAGATGGAGGTCCTCAGCCCCAGCATTTT
CASSVDGGPQPQHF
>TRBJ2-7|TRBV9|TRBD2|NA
TGTGCCAGCAGCCCGGGAGGGGGGGCCTCCTACGAGCAGTACTTC
CASSPGGGASYEQYF